Listed below are T cell receptor beta chains from one sample, sequenced in a study of OX40 agonist ivuxolimab in advanced cancers. Profiling relied on immunoSEQ multiplex PCR, and the TCRdb table lists in-frame clones only, not all of them. The sample includes about 83,000 clones, less than 85% of them seen just once. The sequences come from CD4+ or CD8+ T cells sorted from blood, collected in a trial of the OX40 agonist ivuxolimab. The receptors come from an adult with an advanced solid tumor such as melanoma, head and neck, liver or kidney cancer. The CDR3 runs from the conserved cysteine through the conserved F or W. The D gene is left open where the match is weak. Only some rows state a clone size, as once, few, many or a class for expanded clones.

d_gene	v_gene	abundance	j_gene	CDR3aa	CDR3nt
.	TRBV18	.	TRBJ1-1	CASSPIRNTEAFF	TGTGCCAGCTCACCTATCAGGAACACTGAAGCTTTCTTT
.	TRBV7-3	.	TRBJ2-1	CASSPDRSYNEQFF	TGTGCCAGCAGCCCGGACCGGTCCTACAATGAGCAGTTCTTC
.	TRBV27	.	TRBJ2-7	CASSLSRGEQYF	TGTGCCAGCAGTTTATCGAGGGGCGAGCAGTACTTC
.	TRBV14	.	TRBJ2-7	CASSQESRAGYEQYF	TGTGCCAGCAGCCAAGAGAGCAGGGCAGGGTACGAGCAGTACTTC
TRBD1	TRBV14	.	TRBJ1-2	CASSQATGTGYGYTF	TGTGCCAGCAGCCAAGCGACCGGGACAGGGTATGGCTACACCTTC
.	TRBV5-4	.	TRBJ1-2	CASSFRTGKNYGYTF	TGTGCCAGCAGCTTCCGGACGGGAAAGAATTATGGCTACACCTTC
.	TRBV6-6	few	TRBJ1-5	CASLGINSNQPQHF	TGTGCCAGCCTGGGCATCAATAGCAATCAGCCCCAGCATTTT
.	TRBV6-5	.	TRBJ2-7	CASSYDSFYEQYF	TGTGCCAGCAGTTATGACAGTTTCTACGAGCAGTACTTC
.	TRBV27	few	TRBJ1-5	CASSFLVEECQPQHF	TGTGCCAGCAGTTTCCTCGTAGAAGAGTGCCAGCCCCAGCATTTT
TRBD2	TRBV10-3	.	TRBJ2-1	CAISRLLLAGLGEGYNEQFF	TGTGCCATCAGTCGATTGCTACTAGCGGGACTAGGGGAGGGGTACAATGAGCAGTTCTTC
.	TRBV6-5	.	TRBJ2-7	CASGTLGRGYEQYF	TGTGCCAGCGGTACCCTCGGCAGGGGATACGAGCAGTACTTC
.	TRBV4-1	.	TRBJ1-1	CASSEPQRGAYTEAFF	TGCGCCAGCAGCGAGCCCCAACGGGGGGCGTACACTGAAGCTTTCTTT
.	TRBV6-1	.	TRBJ2-7	CASSVEGSVYEQYF	TGTGCCAGCAGTGTCGAAGGGTCGGTCTACGAGCAGTACTTC
.	TRBV7-9	.	TRBJ1-1	CASSPWGVNTEAFF	TGTGCCAGCAGCCCCTGGGGGGTAAACACTGAAGCTTTCTTT
.	TRBV6-1	.	TRBJ1-5	CASRFRDSNQPQHF	TGTGCCAGCAGGTTCCGGGATAGCAATCAGCCCCAGCATTTT
.	TRBV14	.	TRBJ2-1	CASSQAGPYNEQFF	TGTGCCAGCAGCCAGGCGGGCCCCTACAATGAGCAGTTCTTC
.	TRBV19	.	TRBJ1-2	CASRTVLGYTF	TGTGCCAGTAGAACGGTTCTTGGCTACACCTTC
TRBD2	TRBV5-8	.	TRBJ2-7	CASRGVVTSGRYEQYF	TGTGCCAGCAGGGGAGTGGTCACTAGCGGGAGATACGAGCAGTACTTC
.	TRBV21-1	.	TRBJ1-2	CASSKAKWQPANYGYTF	TGTGCCAGCAGCAAAGCAAAATGGCAGCCAGCTAACTATGGCTACACCTTC
.	TRBV7-9	.	TRBJ2-6	CASSFLSGAGANVLTF	TGTGCCAGCAGCTTTCTCTCAGGGGCTGGGGCCAACGTCCTGACTTTC
.	TRBV5-1	few	TRBJ2-5	CASKGYQETQYF	TGCGCCAGCAAAGGTTACCAAGAGACCCAGTACTTC
TRBD2	TRBV4-2	once	TRBJ2-1	CASSPRTSAYNEQFF	TGTGCCAGCAGCCCCCGGACTAGCGCCTACAATGAGCAGTTCTTC
TRBD2	TRBV11-3	.	TRBJ2-1	CASSPGTSGANEQFF	TGTGCCAGCAGCCCTGGGACTAGCGGGGCCAATGAGCAGTTCTTC
.	TRBV7-2	.	TRBJ1-4	CASSPFRRAANEKLFF	TGTGCCAGCAGCCCTTTTAGGCGAGCCGCTAATGAAAAACTGTTTTTT
TRBD1	TRBV7-2	.	TRBJ1-2	CASSLGQGNYGYTF	TGTGCCAGCAGCTTAGGACAGGGGAACTATGGCTACACCTTC
.	TRBV7-2	.	TRBJ2-2	CASSPQITGELFF	TGTGCCAGCAGCCCCCAGATCACCGGGGAGCTGTTTTTT
.	TRBV21-1	.	TRBJ1-5	CASNGGKSNQPQHF	TGTGCCAGCAATGGGGGCAAATCCAATCAGCCCCAGCATTTT
TRBD1	TRBV4-1	once	TRBJ2-7	CASSLRTGQNQRSYEQYF	TGCGCCAGCAGCCTCCGGACAGGGCAAAACCAGCGCTCCTACGAGCAGTACTTC
TRBD1	TRBV7-2	.	TRBJ1-2	CASSGGQGFYGYTF	TGTGCCAGCAGCGGGGGACAGGGATTCTATGGCTACACCTTC
.	TRBV30	few	TRBJ1-5	CAWSLGQFQPQHF	TGTGCCTGGAGTCTCGGACAGTTTCAGCCCCAGCATTTT
.	TRBV30	few	TRBJ1-5	CAWDRTNQPQHF	TGTGCCTGGGACAGAACCAATCAGCCCCAGCATTTT
.	TRBV29-1	.	TRBJ2-5	CSVTQGYETQYF	TGCAGCGTTACCCAGGGATATGAGACCCAGTACTTC
.	TRBV5-1	.	TRBJ2-5	CASSGGQETQYF	TGCGCCAGCAGTGGAGGGCAAGAGACCCAGTACTTC
.	TRBV30	.	TRBJ2-6	CASTGVEGSGANVLTF	TGTGCCTCCACGGGCGTTGAGGGCTCTGGGGCCAACGTCCTGACTTTC
TRBD1	TRBV7-8	.	TRBJ2-5	CASSKLQGAGSAETQYF	TGTGCCAGCAGCAAACTACAGGGGGCGGGATCGGCAGAGACCCAGTACTTC
.	TRBV2	.	TRBJ1-5	CASSGGWNQPQHF	TGTGCCAGCAGTGGGGGGTGGAATCAGCCCCAGCATTTT